A single sample gave rise to the 26 T cell receptor beta chains below, sequenced in a study of T-cell reconstitution after alpha-beta-depleted transplantation in children. The TCRbeta library incorporated unique molecular identifiers. TCRdb re-derived calls from the PCR reads in MiXCR, one entry per CDR3 protein. Of 90,000 to 100,000 distinct CDR3 sequences detected, about a quarter appear once; the ten largest clones hold 20% to 25%. Sequencing used PBMCs, obtained before TCRalphabeta/CD19-depleted stem cell transplant. These receptors were obtained from a boy younger than 10 with acute lymphoblastic leukemia, due to receive a stem cell transplant.

The V gene is TRBV4-1, the J gene TRBJ2-7; D is undetermined. V was clipped by 0 bases and J by 9 bases, with 12 bases between them. Germline CDR1 and CDR2: MGHRA and YSYEKL. This CDR3 has 13 residues. CDR3 sequence reads: CASSQDLVSLQYF. The DNA of the CDR3 is TGCGCCAGCAGCCAAGACCTCGTCAGCTTGCAGTACTTC.

This clonotype was observed a handful of times. The chain employs TRBV28 and TRBJ2-1, with TRBD1 identical over 9 bases. Germline V CDR1 and CDR2: MDHEN, SYDVKM. With V trimmed by 5 bases and J by 13 bases, 9 bases remained unmatched. The CDR3 covers 13 residues. The DNA of the CDR3 is TGTGCCAGCAGTGCATACAGGGGGCTCGTCCAGTTCTTC. This encodes CASSAYRGLVQFF.

This clonotype was observed a few times. The chain employs TRBV7-2 and TRBJ1-4, with 10 positions matching TRBD1. The V segment lost 2 bases and the J segment 3 bases; nucleotides outside the gene matches: 6. The CDR3 is 17 amino acids. The germline V gene encodes CDR1 SGHTA and CDR2 FQGNSA. CDR3 coding DNA: TGTGCCAGCAGCTTAAGGGGACAGGGGCCGGCTAATGAAAAACTGTTTTTT. It is translated as CASSLRGQGPANEKLFF.

This clonotype came up a few times. The chain uses TRBV20-1 and TRBJ2-3; no clear D gene. V dropped 7 bases and J dropped 2 bases, with 10 bases sitting between them. The CDR3 runs to 12 residues. Per the germline V gene, CDR1 is DFQATT and CDR2 is SNEGSKA (reference sequence). CDR3 sequence reads: CSGRGTTDTQYF. Written as DNA, the CDR3 is TGCAGTGGGCGCGGAACCACAGATACGCAGTATTTT.

This clonotype was observed at least ten times. The germline gene is not matched at one end of the junction; a read error may be the cause. This sequence joins TRBV12-3 or TRBV12-4 and TRBJ2-5; D not certain. The CDR3 is 13 residues long. The CDR3 is CASSLGLQETQYF. CDR3 nucleotide sequence: TGTGCCAGCAGCTTAGGTCTTCAAGAGACCCAGTACTTC.

The chain has TRBV27 and TRBJ1-1; D possibly corresponds to TRBD1 (5 bases). V was shortened by 5 bases and J by 4 bases, with 14 bases between the two germline ends. This CDR3 is built from 14 residues. Germline lookup yields CDR1 MNHEY and CDR2 SMNVEV (reference sequence). The CDR3 here is CASSRGAGATEAFF. The CDR3 nucleotides are TGTGCCAGCAGTCGAGGGGCAGGAGCCACTGAAGCTTTCTTT.

CDR3 in amino acids: CASSETGLEGDTQYF. For the CDR3, the DNA is TGCGCCAGCAGCGAAACTGGACTCGAAGGGGATACGCAGTATTTT. V is TRBV5-1 and J is TRBJ2-3, with D possibly TRBD2 on 5 matching bases. The V end lost 4 bases, the J end lost 6 bases, and 18 bases lay between the germline ends. The CDR3 has 15 amino acids. Looked up from germline, CDR1 is SGHRS and CDR2 is YFSETQ. Filled out from reference TRBV5-1 and TRBJ2-3, the complete variable domain reads KAGVTQTPRYLIKTRGQQVTLSCSPISGHRSVSWYQQTPGQGLQFLFEYFSETQRNKGNFPGRFSGRQFSNSRSEMNVSTLELGDSALYLCASSETGLEGDTQYFGPGTRLTVL.

This clonotype was seen a handful of times. The chain uses TRBV6-5 and TRBJ2-1, with a tentative D call TRBD2 (6 bases). V shed 8 bases and J shed 10 bases, with 15 bases lying between them. This CDR3 spans 12 amino acids. Germline loops: CDR1 MNHEY, CDR2 SVGAGI. CDR3 coding DNA: TGTGCCAGCTGTAGGGACCGGGAGGAGCAGTTCTTC. Amino acids: CASCRDREEQFF.

Only a few counts were recorded for this clonotype. The CDR3, as DNA: TGTGCCAGCAGCGGGCGGGCGGGGACCCAGTACTTC. It encodes CASSGRAGTQYF. The rearrangement uses TRBV7-2 and TRBJ2-5; tentative D call: TRBD2 (5 bases). V shed 5 bases and J shed 7 bases, with 11 bases lying between them. There are 12 residues in the CDR3. Germline CDR1 and CDR2: SGHTA and FQGNSA.

A few counts support this clonotype. The rearrangement joins TRBV12-3 or TRBV12-4 to TRBJ2-1; 9 bases are shared with TRBD1. This CDR3 comprises 15 residues. V trimming: 7 bases; J trimming: 4 bases; junction bases outside the gene matches: 8. The CDR3 DNA sequence: TGTGCCAGCACCCGGACAGGGGCGATTTACAATGAGCAGTTCTTC. Its protein is CASTRTGAIYNEQFF.

In its sample, this clonotype was seen many times. The chain has TRBV6-2 or TRBV6-3 and TRBJ2-7; 7 nucleotides align to TRBD1. After removal of 5 bases from V and 1 base from J, the junction contained 11 bases not matched to a gene. The germline gives CDR1 MNHEY, CDR2 SVGEGT. The CDR3 runs to 16 residues. In DNA form, the CDR3 reads TGTGCCAGCAGTGCCGCCGGGACAGAGCTTTCCTACGAGCAGTACTTC. This translates into CASSAAGTELSYEQYF.

This chain connects TRBV27 to TRBJ1-3; D call uncertain. The length of the CDR3 is 13 residues. V gave up 6 bases and J gave up 4 bases, with 10 bases separating them. In germline, CDR1 is MNHEY, CDR2 SMNVEV (reference sequence). The CDR3 protein is CASRINAGNTIYF. Here the CDR3 DNA reads TGTGCCAGCAGGATTAATGCAGGAAACACCATATATTTT.

The V and J genes are TRBV6-2 or TRBV6-3 and TRBJ2-7, with D possibly being TRBD2 (6 bases). Germline values: CDR1 MNHEY, CDR2 SVGEGT. The length of the CDR3 is 15 residues. The V end lost 8 bases, the J end lost 3 bases, and 20 bases lay between the germline ends. The CDR3 sequence is CASGRRGGPNYEQYF. The CDR3 nucleotides are TGTGCCAGCGGCAGGAGGGGTGGACCGAACTACGAGCAGTACTTC.

A few counts support this clonotype. This chain uses TRBV20-1 with TRBJ2-1, with 8 nucleotides matching TRBD2. V gave up 6 bases and J gave up 4 bases; unmatched junction bases: 5. The CDR3 is 13 amino acids. Germline CDR1 is DFQATT and CDR2 is SNEGSKA (reference sequence). The CDR3 spells CSATSGGYNEQFF. CDR3 DNA sequence: TGCAGTGCCACTAGCGGAGGTTACAATGAGCAGTTCTTC.

CDR3 DNA sequence: TGTGCCAGCAGCTGGGACCCATACACTGAAGCTTTCTTT. This translates into CASSWDPYTEAFF. The chain employs TRBV7-9 and TRBJ1-1; D may be TRBD1 (5 bases). In germline, CDR1 is SEHNR, CDR2 FQNEAQ (reference sequence). The V end was cut by 4 bases, the J end by 3 bases, with 9 bases between. The length of the CDR3 is 13 residues. Using reference TRBV7-9 and TRBJ1-1 for the parts outside the CDR3, the full variable domain is DTGVSQNPRHKITKRGQNVTFRCDPISEHNRLYWYRQTLGQGPEFLTYFQNEAQLEKSRLLSDRFSAERPKGSFSTLEIQRTEQGDSAMYLCASSWDPYTEAFFGQGTRLTVV.

The chain is built from TRBV7-3 and TRBJ2-3; 9 nucleotides match TRBD2. The CDR3 covers 18 residues. With V trimmed by 3 bases and J by 2 bases, 12 bases remained unmatched. Germline V gene lookup returns CDR1 SGHTA and CDR2 FQGTGA. The CDR3 region is CASSLTSGGPIPTDTQYF. In DNA, the CDR3 is TGTGCCAGCAGCTTGACTAGCGGAGGACCTATTCCCACAGATACGCAGTATTTT.

As DNA, the CDR3 is TGCAGTGCTAGGACTAGCGGAGGCTTTATGGAGACCCAGTACTTC. Its protein product is CSARTSGGFMETQYF. V gene TRBV20-1 combines with J gene TRBJ2-5; 9 bases fit TRBD2. Per the germline V gene, CDR1 is DFQATT and CDR2 is SNEGSKA (reference sequence). The J segment lost 5 bases and the V segment lost 3 bases, leaving 10 bases of the junction unmatched. The CDR3 sequence is 15 residues long.

J is TRBJ2-1 and V is TRBV20-1; TRBD2 might be the D (6 bases). V lost 5 bases and J lost 7, with 12 bases in between. This CDR3 spans 12 amino acids. Germline V CDR1 and CDR2: DFQATT, SNEGSKA (reference sequence). CDR3 DNA sequence: TGCAGTGCTCTCCCTGGGAGGAATGAGCAGTTCTTC. Protein product: CSALPGRNEQFF.

V is TRBV3-1 and J is TRBJ2-7; unclear D gene. The CDR3 extends over 14 amino acids. Germline loops: CDR1 LGHDT, CDR2 YNNKEL (reference sequence). Trimming shortened V by 3 bases and J by 3 bases, and 12 bases separated the two germline ends. Here the CDR3 reads CASSQVMSSYEQYF. As DNA, the CDR3 is TGTGCCAGCAGCCAGGTAATGAGTAGCTACGAGCAGTACTTC.

This clonotype was recorded many times. J is TRBJ2-5 and V is TRBV3-1; 8 bases are shared with TRBD2. CDR1 LGHDT and CDR2 YNNKEL come from the germline V gene (reference sequence). V lost 0 bases to trimming and J lost 5 bases; unmatched junction nucleotides: 14. CDR3 size: 18 residues. The chain's CDR3 is CASSQEELAEGPMETQYF. The CDR3 nucleotides are TGTGCCAGCAGCCAAGAGGAACTAGCGGAGGGGCCGATGGAGACCCAGTACTTC.

This chain connects TRBV9 to TRBJ2-7; D is perhaps TRBD2 (6 bases). V was trimmed by 2 bases and J by 6 bases, leaving 15 bases between them. This CDR3 is 14 amino acids long. The germline CDR1 and CDR2 sequences are SGDLS and YYNGEE. CDR3 coding DNA: TGTGCCAGCAGCGTCTCCGGGACTGGACTCGAGCAGTACTTC. Translating gives CASSVSGTGLEQYF.

This chain uses TRBV7-9 with TRBJ1-1; D call uncertain. This CDR3 contains 13 residues. Per germline, CDR1 SEHNR and CDR2 FQNEAQ (reference sequence). V gave up 4 bases and J gave up 1 base, with 7 bases separating them. CDR3 DNA sequence: TGTGCCAGCAGCTCCTACCCGAACACTGAAGCTTTCTTT. Encoded protein: CASSSYPNTEAFF.

This clonotype turned up a few times. V and J are TRBV11-2 and TRBJ2-2, with D perhaps matching TRBD1 (6 bases). CDR1 and CDR2 from the germline V gene are SGHAT and FQNNGV. The CDR3 totals 16 residues. With 5 bases removed from V and 2 bases from J, the gap between germline ends came to 15 bases. The CDR3 nucleotides are TGTGCCAGCAGCCAAGCTTTGGGACACAACACCGGGGAGCTGTTTTTT. Protein sequence: CASSQALGHNTGELFF.

This clonotype showed up just a few times. This rearrangement joins TRBV29-1 to TRBJ1-1; the D gene is possibly TRBD1 (5 bases). The CDR3 contains 13 residues. Germline V lookup: CDR1 SQVTM, CDR2 ANQGSEA. The V gene lost 8 bases and the J gene lost 1 base, with 14 bases spanning the gap. The CDR3: CSSDSGRNTEAFF. CDR3 nucleotides: TGCAGCTCCGACTCGGGGCGGAACACTGAAGCTTTCTTT.

About this clonotype: A read error may produce the germline difference seen at one junction end. The rearrangement links TRBV5-1 to TRBJ2-7; weak D call: TRBD2 (6 bases). CDR1 and CDR2 (germline): SGHRS, YFSETQ. The CDR3 sequence is 20 residues long. CDR3 in amino acids: CASRIHIAEGVEGSIYEQSF. Here the CDR3 DNA reads TGCGCCAGCCGAATCCATATAGCGGAGGGCGTTGAAGGATCCATCTACGAGCAGTCCTTC.

The J gene is TRBJ1-1, the V gene TRBV20-1; D unresolved. This CDR3 has 13 residues. Trimming cost V 1 base and J 4 bases, with 10 bases left between them. The germline V gene has CDR1 DFQATT and CDR2 SNEGSKA (reference sequence). CDR3 region: CSARVSGSTEAFF. CDR3 nucleotides: TGCAGTGCTAGAGTATCGGGAAGCACTGAAGCTTTCTTT.